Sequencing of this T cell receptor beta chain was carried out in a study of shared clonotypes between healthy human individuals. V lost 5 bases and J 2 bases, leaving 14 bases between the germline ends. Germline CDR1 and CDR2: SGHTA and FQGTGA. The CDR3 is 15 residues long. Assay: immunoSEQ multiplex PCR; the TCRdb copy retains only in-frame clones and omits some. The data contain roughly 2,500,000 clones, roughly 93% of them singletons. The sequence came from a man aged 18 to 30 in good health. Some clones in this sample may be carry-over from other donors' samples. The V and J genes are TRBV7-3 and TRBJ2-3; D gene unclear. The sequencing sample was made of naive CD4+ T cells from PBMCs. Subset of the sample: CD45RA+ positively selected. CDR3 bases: TGTGCCAGCAGCCCCCAAACGGGTCCCACAGATACGCAGTATTTT. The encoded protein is CASSPQTGPTDTQYF.